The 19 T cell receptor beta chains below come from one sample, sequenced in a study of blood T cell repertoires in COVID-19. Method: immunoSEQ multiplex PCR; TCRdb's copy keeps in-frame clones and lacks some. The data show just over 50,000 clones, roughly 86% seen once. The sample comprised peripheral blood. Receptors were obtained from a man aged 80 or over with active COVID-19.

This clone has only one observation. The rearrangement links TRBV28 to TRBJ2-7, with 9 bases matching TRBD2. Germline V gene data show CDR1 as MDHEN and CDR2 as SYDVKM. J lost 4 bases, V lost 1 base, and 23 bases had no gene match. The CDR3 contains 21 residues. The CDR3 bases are TGTGCCAGCAGTTTATTGTCGCGCGGGGGGGGTTCTCTCGTGTACGGGTACGAGCAGTACTTC. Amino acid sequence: CASSLLSRGGGSLVYGYEQYF.

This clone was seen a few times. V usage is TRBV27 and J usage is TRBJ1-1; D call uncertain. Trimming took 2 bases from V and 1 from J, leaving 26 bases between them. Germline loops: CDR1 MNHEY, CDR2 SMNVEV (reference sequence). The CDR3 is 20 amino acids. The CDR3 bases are TGTGCCAGCAGTTTAGCCCGTATTGGGTTTTTGAGGTCGGCGAACACTGAAGCTTTCTTT. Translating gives CASSLARIGFLRSANTEAFF.

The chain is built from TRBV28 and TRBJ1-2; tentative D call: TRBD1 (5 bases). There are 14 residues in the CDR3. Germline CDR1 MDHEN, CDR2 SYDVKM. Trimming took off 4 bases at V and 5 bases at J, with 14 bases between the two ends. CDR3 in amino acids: CASSSGGGWYGYTF. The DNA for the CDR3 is TGTGCCAGCAGTTCTGGGGGGGGATGGTATGGCTACACCTTC.

CDR3 nucleotides: TGTGCCACCAGCAGTACACTAGCGGGAGACTACGAGCAGTACTTC. As protein: CATSSTLAGDYEQYF. V gene TRBV15 combines with J gene TRBJ2-7; 11 bases fit TRBD2. Per germline, CDR1 LNHNV and CDR2 YYDKDF (reference sequence). Losses at the gene ends were 3 bases for V and 3 bases for J; bases not matched to a gene: 4. The CDR3 spans 15 residues. Variable domain in full (rest from reference TRBV15 and TRBJ2-7): DAMVIQNPRYQVTQFGKPVTLSCSQTLNHNVMYWYQQKSSQAPKLLFHYYDKDFNNEADTPDNFQSRRPNTSFCFLDIRSPGLGDTAMYLCATSSTLAGDYEQYFGPGTRLTVT.

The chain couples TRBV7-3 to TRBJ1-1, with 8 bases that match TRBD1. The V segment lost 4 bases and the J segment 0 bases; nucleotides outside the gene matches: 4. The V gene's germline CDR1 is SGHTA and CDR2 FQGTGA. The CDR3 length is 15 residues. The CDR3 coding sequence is TGTGCCAGCAGCTCTCCGACAGGGGTGAACACTGAAGCTTTCTTT. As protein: CASSSPTGVNTEAFF.

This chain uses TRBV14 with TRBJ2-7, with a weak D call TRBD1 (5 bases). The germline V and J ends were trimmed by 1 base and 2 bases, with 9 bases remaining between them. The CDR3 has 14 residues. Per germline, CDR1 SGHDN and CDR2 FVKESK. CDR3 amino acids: CASSQVNRPYEQYF. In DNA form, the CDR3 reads TGTGCCAGCAGCCAAGTTAACAGGCCCTACGAGCAGTACTTC.

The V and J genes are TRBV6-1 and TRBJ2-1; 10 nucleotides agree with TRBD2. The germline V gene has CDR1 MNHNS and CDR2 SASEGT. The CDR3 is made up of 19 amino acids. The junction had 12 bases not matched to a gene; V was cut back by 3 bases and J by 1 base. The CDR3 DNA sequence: TGTGCCAGCAGTGATTGGCTAGCGGGAGACATAGGGTCCTACAATGAGCAGTTCTTC. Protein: CASSDWLAGDIGSYNEQFF.

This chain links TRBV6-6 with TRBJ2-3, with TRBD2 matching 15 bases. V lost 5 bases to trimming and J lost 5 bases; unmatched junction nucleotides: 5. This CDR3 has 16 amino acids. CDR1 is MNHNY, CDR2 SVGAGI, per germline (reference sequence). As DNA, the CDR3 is TGTGCCAGCAGTACGGGACTAGCGGGGGGTGGAGATACGCAGTATTTT. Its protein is CASSTGLAGGGDTQYF.

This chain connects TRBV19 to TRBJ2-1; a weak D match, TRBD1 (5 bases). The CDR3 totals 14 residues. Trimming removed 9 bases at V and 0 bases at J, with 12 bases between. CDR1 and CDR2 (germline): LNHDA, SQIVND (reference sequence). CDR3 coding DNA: TGTGCCAGCAGTGACAGCCCCTCCTACAATGAGCAGTTCTTC. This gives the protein CASSDSPSYNEQFF. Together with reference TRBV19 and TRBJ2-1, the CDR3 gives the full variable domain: DGGITQSPKYLFRKEGQNVTLSCEQNLNHDAMYWYRQDPGQGLRLIYYSQIVNDFQKGDIAEGYSVSREKKESFPLTVTSAQKNPTAFYLCASSDSPSYNEQFFGPGTRLTVL.

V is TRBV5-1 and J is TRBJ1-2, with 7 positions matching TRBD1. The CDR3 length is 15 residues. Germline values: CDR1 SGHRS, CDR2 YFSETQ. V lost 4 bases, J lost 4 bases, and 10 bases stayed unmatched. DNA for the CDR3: TGCGCCAGCAGCGCCTCAGGGAACAGGGGCTATGGCTACACCTTC. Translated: CASSASGNRGYGYTF.

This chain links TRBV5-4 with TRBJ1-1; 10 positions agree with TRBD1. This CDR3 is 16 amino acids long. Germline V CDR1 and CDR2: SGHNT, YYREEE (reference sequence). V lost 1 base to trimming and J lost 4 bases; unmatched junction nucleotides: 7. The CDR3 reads CASSLKGQGPFTEAFF. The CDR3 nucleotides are TGTGCCAGCAGCTTGAAGGGACAGGGGCCGTTCACTGAAGCTTTCTTT.

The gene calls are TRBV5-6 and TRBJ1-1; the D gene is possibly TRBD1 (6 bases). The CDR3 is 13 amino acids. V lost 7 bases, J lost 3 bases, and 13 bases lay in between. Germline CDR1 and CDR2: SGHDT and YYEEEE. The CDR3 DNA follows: TGTGCCAGCTGGGGACAACTCCACACTGAAGCTTTCTTT. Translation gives CASWGQLHTEAFF.

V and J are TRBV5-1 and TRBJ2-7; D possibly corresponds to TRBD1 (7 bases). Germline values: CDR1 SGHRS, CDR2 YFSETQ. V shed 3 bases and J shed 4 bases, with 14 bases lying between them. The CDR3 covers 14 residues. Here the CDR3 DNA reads TGCGCCAGCAGCTCGGGGGCCAGGGGGTACGAGCAGTACTTC. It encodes CASSSGARGYEQYF.

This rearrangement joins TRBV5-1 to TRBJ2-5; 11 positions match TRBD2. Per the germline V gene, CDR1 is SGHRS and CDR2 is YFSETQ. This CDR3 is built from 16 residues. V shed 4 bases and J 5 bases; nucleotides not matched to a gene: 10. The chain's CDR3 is CASSPALAGASETQYF. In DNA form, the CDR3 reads TGCGCCAGCAGCCCCGCACTAGCGGGAGCCTCGGAGACCCAGTACTTC.

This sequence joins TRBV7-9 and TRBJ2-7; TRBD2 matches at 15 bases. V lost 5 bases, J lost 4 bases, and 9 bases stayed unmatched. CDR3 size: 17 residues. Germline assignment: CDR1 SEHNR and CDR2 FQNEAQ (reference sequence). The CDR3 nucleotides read TGTGCCAGCAGCCACGGGGGACTAGCGGGAGGAGGATACGAGCAGTACTTC. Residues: CASSHGGLAGGGYEQYF.

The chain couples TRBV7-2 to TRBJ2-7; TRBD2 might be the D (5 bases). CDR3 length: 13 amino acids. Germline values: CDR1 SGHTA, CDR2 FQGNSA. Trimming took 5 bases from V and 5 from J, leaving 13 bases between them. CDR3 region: CASSELVLNEQYF. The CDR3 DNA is TGTGCCAGCAGCGAACTAGTTCTCAACGAGCAGTACTTC. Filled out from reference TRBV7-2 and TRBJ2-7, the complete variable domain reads GAGVSQSPSNKVTEKGKDVELRCDPISGHTALYWYRQSLGQGLEFLIYFQGNSAPDKSGLPSDRFSAERTGGSVSTLTIQRTQQEDSAVYLCASSELVLNEQYFGPGTRLTVT.

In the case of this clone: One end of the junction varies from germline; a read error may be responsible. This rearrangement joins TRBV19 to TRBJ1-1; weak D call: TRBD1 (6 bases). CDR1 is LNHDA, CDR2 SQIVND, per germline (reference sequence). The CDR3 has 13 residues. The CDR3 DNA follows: TGTGCGACAAGGGGAGGGGGGAACGCTGAAGCTTTCTTT. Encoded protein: CATRGGGNAEAFF.

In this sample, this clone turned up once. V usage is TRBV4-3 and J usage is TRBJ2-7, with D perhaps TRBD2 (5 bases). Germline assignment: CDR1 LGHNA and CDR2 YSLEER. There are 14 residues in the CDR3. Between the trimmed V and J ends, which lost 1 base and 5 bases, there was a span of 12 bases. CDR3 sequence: CASSQGLGSHEQYF. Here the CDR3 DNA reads TGCGCCAGCAGCCAAGGTTTGGGGAGCCACGAGCAGTACTTC.

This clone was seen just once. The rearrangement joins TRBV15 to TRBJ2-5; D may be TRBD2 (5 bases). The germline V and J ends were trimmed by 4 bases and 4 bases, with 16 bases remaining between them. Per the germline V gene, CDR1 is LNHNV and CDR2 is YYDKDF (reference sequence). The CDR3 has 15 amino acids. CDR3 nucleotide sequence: TGTGCCACCAGCATCTCGCGCCTAGGAGGAGAGACCCAGTACTTC. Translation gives CATSISRLGGETQYF.